The entry that follows covers one T cell receptor beta chain sequence. Antigen unknown. The sample comes from a study of shared clonotypes between healthy human individuals. Study-wide context: The donor group consisted of two women and three men, aged 18 to 49. General study points: Memory subsets generally showed smaller estimated richness than naive subsets did. Approximately 4.5% was the fraction of naive CD4 clonotypes found shared across a handful of donors.

Profiled with immunoSEQ multiplex PCR; TCRdb holds only in-frame clones, not every one. The table has 2,500,000 or so clones, over 85% seen once. The CDR3 is 16 amino acids. V was clipped by 1 base and J by 2 bases; unmatched bases: 8. In germline, CDR1 is SQVTM, CDR2 ANQGSEA. Sequencing was performed on naive CD4+ T cells from PBMCs. As to subset: CD45RA+ positively selected. This TCR came from a man in his late teens or twenties in good health. Some clones in this sample may be carry-over from other donors' samples. The chain links TRBV29-1 to TRBJ2-1; 7 bases agree with TRBD2. CDR3 DNA: TGCAGCGTTGAAGGGTCGCGGGAGACCCCCTACAATGAGCAGTTCTTC. This sequence encodes CSVEGSRETPYNEQFF.